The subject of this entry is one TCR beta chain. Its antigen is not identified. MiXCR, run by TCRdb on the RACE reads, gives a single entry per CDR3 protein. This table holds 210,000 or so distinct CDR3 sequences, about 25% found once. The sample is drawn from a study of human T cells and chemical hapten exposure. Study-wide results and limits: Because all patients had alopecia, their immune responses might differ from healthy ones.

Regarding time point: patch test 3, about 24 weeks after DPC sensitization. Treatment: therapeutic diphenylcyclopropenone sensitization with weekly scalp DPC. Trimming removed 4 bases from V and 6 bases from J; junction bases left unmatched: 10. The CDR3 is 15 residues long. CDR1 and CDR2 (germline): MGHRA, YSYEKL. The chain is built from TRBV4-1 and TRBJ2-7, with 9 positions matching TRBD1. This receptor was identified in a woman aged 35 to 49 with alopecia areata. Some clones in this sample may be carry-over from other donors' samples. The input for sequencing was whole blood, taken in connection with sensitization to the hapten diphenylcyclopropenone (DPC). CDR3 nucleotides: TGCGCCAGCAGCCGTGACAGGGGGGACTCCCGCGAGCAGTACTTC. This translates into CASSRDRGDSREQYF.